This is a list of T cell receptor beta chains from one sample in a study of blood T cell repertoires in COVID-19. Assay used: immunoSEQ multiplex PCR; TCRdb lists only in-frame clones, some missing. The sample lists under 80,000 clones, approximately 81% occurring once. Sample: peripheral blood. These receptor sequences come from a woman at least 80 years old with active or convalescent COVID-19. The CDR3 runs from the conserved cysteine through the conserved F or W. The order of the fields is D gene, clone size, J gene, V gene, CDR3 DNA, CDR3 protein. D genes are given only for firm matches. Not every row has a clone size; where given, it reads once, few, many or a size class.

.,.,TRBJ2-2,TRBV4-3,TGCGCCAGCAGCCAAAGGACCGAGGGCTCCGGGGAGCTGTTTTTT,CASSQRTEGSGELFF
TRBD1,.,TRBJ2-7,TRBV6-6,TGTGCCACCCGGGGACAGGGCTACGAGCAGTACTTC,CATRGQGYEQYF
.,.,TRBJ2-7,TRBV28,TGTGCCAGTATGACCAGCGGGTACTACGAGCAGTACTTC,CASMTSGYYEQYF
.,.,TRBJ2-3,TRBV5-1,TGCGCCAGCAGCCTCAACGGGGCGCAGTATTTT,CASSLNGAQYF
.,.,TRBJ1-5,TRBV19,TGTGCCAGTAGTATAGCTTGGGGGGTTCGCAATCAGCCCCAGCATTTT,CASSIAWGVRNQPQHF
.,.,TRBJ1-2,TRBV27,TGTGCCAGCAGTTCACAGGGTAACTATGGCTACACCTTC,CASSSQGNYGYTF
.,few,TRBJ2-1,TRBV5-1,TGCGCCAGCAGCCTGGGGGCGGGATCCTACAATGAGCAGTTCTTC,CASSLGAGSYNEQFF
TRBD1,.,TRBJ2-7,TRBV7-2,TGTGCCAGCAGCCCCCGGACAGGCTACGAGCAGTACTTC,CASSPRTGYEQYF
.,.,TRBJ2-1,TRBV28,TGTGCCAGCAGTTTAGATACGGGGAGTGGGTACTACAATGAGCAGTTCTTC,CASSLDTGSGYYNEQFF
.,few,TRBJ2-7,TRBV18,TGTGCCAGCTCACCAGGGGACAACTCCTACGAGCAGTACTTC,CASSPGDNSYEQYF
TRBD1,.,TRBJ1-5,TRBV7-2,TGTGCCAGCAGCCCAGAGGGACAGGGGTCTCAGCCCCAGCATTTT,CASSPEGQGSQPQHF
.,.,TRBJ1-1,TRBV2,TGTGCCAGCAGTCACGGACTGAGGAACACTGAAGCTTTCTTT,CASSHGLRNTEAFF
TRBD1,.,TRBJ2-3,TRBV11-3,TGTGCCAGCAGCACGACAGGGGGAACAGATACGCAGTATTTT,CASSTTGGTDTQYF